This is a list of T cell receptor beta chains from one sample in a study of low-dose radiotherapy and immunotherapy resistance in tumors. Using its own MiXCR run on the reads, TCRdb lists one record per CDR3 protein. The sample lists approximately 89,000 distinct CDR3 sequences; approximately 17% were seen once. The starting material was PBMCs, obtained before treatment. The receptors shown here come from a male donor with prostate cancer. The CDR3 runs from the conserved cysteine through the conserved F or W. Each record gives: V gene, J gene, D gene, clone size, CDR3 protein, CDR3 DNA. A D gene is named only where the DNA matches it firmly. Only some rows state a clone size, as once, few, many or a class for expanded clones.

v_call: TRBV30; j_call: TRBJ1-1; d_call: TRBD1; clone_size: many; cdr3_aa: CAWRTSTPRDRQDTEAFF; cdr3_nt: TGTGCCTGGAGGACATCAACCCCCCGGGACAGACAAGACACTGAAGCTTTCTTT
v_call: TRBV25-1; j_call: TRBJ2-7; d_call: .; clone_size: few; cdr3_aa: CASSDVGEQYF; cdr3_nt: TGTGCCAGCAGTGACGTTGGTGAGCAGTACTTC
v_call: TRBV4-3; j_call: TRBJ2-6; d_call: .; clone_size: .; cdr3_aa: CASSHFLGAGANVLTF; cdr3_nt: TGCGCCAGCAGCCACTTCTTAGGGGCCGGGGCCAACGTCCTGACTTTC
v_call: TRBV6-2/TRBV6-3; j_call: TRBJ2-1; d_call: TRBD2; clone_size: many; cdr3_aa: CASSYARLAGGGVFF; cdr3_nt: TGTGCCAGCAGTTACGCAAGACTAGCGGGGGGCGGTGTGTTCTTC
v_call: TRBV6-2/TRBV6-3; j_call: TRBJ2-1; d_call: .; clone_size: many; cdr3_aa: CASSYGGGPFNEQFF; cdr3_nt: TGTGCCAGCAGTTATGGGGGGGGCCCGTTCAATGAGCAGTTCTTC
v_call: TRBV6-2/TRBV6-3; j_call: TRBJ2-2; d_call: .; clone_size: many; cdr3_aa: CASTKEGLAGELFF; cdr3_nt: TGTGCCAGCACCAAGGAAGGGTTGGCCGGGGAGCTGTTTTTT
v_call: TRBV18; j_call: TRBJ2-5; d_call: .; clone_size: many; cdr3_aa: CASSAGRGPMAETQYF; cdr3_nt: TGTGCCAGCTCTGCCGGGCGAGGGCCGATGGCAGAGACCCAGTACTTC
v_call: TRBV29-1; j_call: TRBJ2-7; d_call: TRBD1; clone_size: many; cdr3_aa: CSAKGGQGTYEQYF; cdr3_nt: TGCAGCGCCAAGGGGGGACAGGGGACCTACGAGCAGTACTTC
v_call: TRBV7-3; j_call: TRBJ1-1; d_call: TRBD1; clone_size: many; cdr3_aa: CASSLDRANTEAFF; cdr3_nt: TGTGCCAGCAGCCTGGACAGGGCTAACACTGAAGCTTTCTTT
v_call: TRBV6-2/TRBV6-3; j_call: TRBJ1-1; d_call: .; clone_size: few; cdr3_aa: CASSNTGNTEAFF; cdr3_nt: TGTGCCAGCAGCAATACAGGTAACACTGAAGCTTTCTTT
v_call: TRBV29-1; j_call: TRBJ2-1; d_call: TRBD2; clone_size: medium-sized; cdr3_aa: CSVPGAGGRINEQFF; cdr3_nt: TGCAGCGTTCCTGGGGCCGGCGGGAGAATCAATGAGCAGTTCTTC
v_call: TRBV20-1; j_call: TRBJ2-5; d_call: .; clone_size: many; cdr3_aa: CSARGPVAGQETQYF; cdr3_nt: TGCAGTGCTAGGGGTCCAGTCGCGGGTCAAGAGACCCAGTACTTC
v_call: TRBV28; j_call: TRBJ1-1; d_call: TRBD1; clone_size: many; cdr3_aa: CASRETGVTEAFF; cdr3_nt: TGTGCCAGCAGAGAAACAGGGGTTACTGAAGCTTTCTTT
v_call: TRBV6-2/TRBV6-3; j_call: TRBJ2-6; d_call: TRBD2; clone_size: .; cdr3_aa: CASSYPSGGVTFSGANVLTF; cdr3_nt: TGTGCCAGCAGTTACCCTTCGGGAGGGGTAACCTTCTCTGGGGCCAACGTCCTGACTTTC
v_call: TRBV6-1; j_call: TRBJ1-1; d_call: TRBD1; clone_size: .; cdr3_aa: CASRRDRATEAFF; cdr3_nt: TGTGCCAGCAGGAGGGACAGGGCCACTGAAGCTTTCTTT
v_call: TRBV27; j_call: TRBJ1-4; d_call: .; clone_size: many; cdr3_aa: CASSLSRGATNEKLFF; cdr3_nt: TGTGCCAGCAGTTTATCTCGGGGAGCAACTAATGAAAAACTGTTTTTT
v_call: TRBV9; j_call: TRBJ2-7; d_call: TRBD2; clone_size: many; cdr3_aa: CASSAGTSEHYEQYF; cdr3_nt: TGTGCCAGCAGCGCCGGGACTAGCGAGCACTACGAGCAGTACTTC
v_call: TRBV7-2; j_call: TRBJ2-1; d_call: .; clone_size: many; cdr3_aa: CASSSPGGWEQFF; cdr3_nt: TGTGCCAGCAGCTCACCCGGGGGCTGGGAGCAGTTCTTC
v_call: TRBV4-1; j_call: TRBJ2-2; d_call: TRBD2; clone_size: many; cdr3_aa: CASSHGTSGSTGELFF; cdr3_nt: TGCGCCAGCAGCCATGGGACTAGCGGATCCACCGGGGAGCTGTTTTTT
v_call: TRBV29-1; j_call: TRBJ2-2; d_call: TRBD2; clone_size: .; cdr3_aa: CSVETSGSTGELFF; cdr3_nt: TGCAGCGTTGAGACTAGCGGGAGCACCGGGGAGCTGTTTTTT
v_call: TRBV18; j_call: TRBJ2-7; d_call: .; clone_size: many; cdr3_aa: CASSPPRGQGVHEQYF; cdr3_nt: TGTGCCAGCTCACCACCGAGAGGCCAAGGGGTCCACGAGCAGTACTTC
v_call: TRBV5-1; j_call: TRBJ1-1; d_call: .; clone_size: many; cdr3_aa: CASSFGQPKTEAFF; cdr3_nt: TGCGCCAGCAGCTTCGGACAGCCTAAAACTGAAGCTTTCTTT
v_call: TRBV20-1; j_call: TRBJ2-2; d_call: .; clone_size: many; cdr3_aa: CSASRGSVDTGELFF; cdr3_nt: TGCAGTGCTAGCAGGGGCTCAGTGGACACCGGGGAGCTGTTTTTT
v_call: TRBV3-1; j_call: TRBJ2-6; d_call: TRBD2; clone_size: many; cdr3_aa: CASSPWGGNSGANVLTF; cdr3_nt: TGTGCCAGCAGTCCCTGGGGGGGGAACTCTGGGGCCAACGTCCTGACTTTC
v_call: TRBV10-2; j_call: TRBJ2-1; d_call: TRBD2; clone_size: many; cdr3_aa: CASRSGRARNEQFF; cdr3_nt: TGCGCCAGCAGGAGCGGGAGGGCCAGAAATGAGCAGTTCTTC
v_call: TRBV4-3; j_call: TRBJ2-1; d_call: TRBD2; clone_size: many; cdr3_aa: CASSQFLAGGQFF; cdr3_nt: TGCGCCAGCAGCCAATTTCTAGCGGGGGGGCAGTTCTTC
v_call: TRBV7-3; j_call: TRBJ1-1; d_call: TRBD1; clone_size: many; cdr3_aa: CASSAQGGGTEAFF; cdr3_nt: TGTGCCAGCAGCGCACAGGGGGGAGGCACTGAAGCTTTCTTT
v_call: TRBV6-8; j_call: TRBJ1-1; d_call: .; clone_size: many; cdr3_aa: CASRIQGRAFF; cdr3_nt: TGTGCCAGCAGGATTCAGGGACGGGCTTTCTTT
v_call: TRBV6-2/TRBV6-3; j_call: TRBJ2-7; d_call: .; clone_size: many; cdr3_aa: CASSYDSWQPYEQYF; cdr3_nt: TGTGCCAGCAGTTACGACAGCTGGCAACCCTACGAGCAGTACTTC
v_call: TRBV5-1; j_call: TRBJ2-5; d_call: TRBD2; clone_size: few; cdr3_aa: CASSLWTSGQETQYF; cdr3_nt: TGCGCCAGCAGCTTGTGGACTAGCGGACAAGAGACCCAGTACTTC
v_call: TRBV2; j_call: TRBJ1-1; d_call: .; clone_size: .; cdr3_aa: CASSLTLNTEAFF; cdr3_nt: TGTGCCAGCAGTCTTACACTAAACACTGAAGCTTTCTTT
v_call: TRBV20-1; j_call: TRBJ2-1; d_call: .; clone_size: many; cdr3_aa: CSARLFVRAVNEQFF; cdr3_nt: TGCAGTGCTAGGCTCTTTGTGAGGGCCGTCAATGAGCAGTTCTTC
v_call: TRBV11-2; j_call: TRBJ2-1; d_call: .; clone_size: .; cdr3_aa: CASSLARDHEQFF; cdr3_nt: TGTGCCAGCAGCTTAGCCAGGGACCATGAGCAGTTCTTC
v_call: TRBV6-2/TRBV6-3; j_call: TRBJ2-7; d_call: TRBD2; clone_size: many; cdr3_aa: CASSQQWTSVGQYF; cdr3_nt: TGTGCCAGCAGTCAACAATGGACTAGCGTTGGGCAGTACTTC
v_call: TRBV28; j_call: TRBJ2-7; d_call: TRBD1; clone_size: many; cdr3_aa: CASRRQGGRSYEQYF; cdr3_nt: TGTGCCAGCAGACGACAGGGGGGCCGGTCCTACGAGCAGTACTTC
v_call: TRBV20-1; j_call: TRBJ2-7; d_call: .; clone_size: few; cdr3_aa: CSAQERSRLYEQYF; cdr3_nt: TGCAGTGCTCAAGAGCGATCTCGTCTCTACGAGCAGTACTTC
v_call: TRBV19; j_call: TRBJ1-5; d_call: .; clone_size: many; cdr3_aa: CASSRYSTPAYSNQPQHF; cdr3_nt: TGTGCCAGTAGCCGTTATTCGACACCCGCCTATAGCAATCAGCCCCAGCATTTT
v_call: TRBV7-3; j_call: TRBJ2-1; d_call: TRBD2; clone_size: many; cdr3_aa: CASSLPGLAGANEQFF; cdr3_nt: TGTGCCAGCAGCTTACCCGGACTAGCGGGAGCTAATGAGCAGTTCTTC
v_call: TRBV30; j_call: TRBJ1-1; d_call: .; clone_size: many; cdr3_aa: CAWSVSSMNTEAFF; cdr3_nt: TGTGCCTGGAGTGTATCTTCGATGAACACTGAAGCTTTCTTT
v_call: TRBV20-1; j_call: TRBJ2-3; d_call: .; clone_size: many; cdr3_aa: CSADSGAESTDTQYF; cdr3_nt: TGCAGTGCTGATTCGGGGGCAGAGAGCACAGATACGCAGTATTTT
v_call: TRBV25-1; j_call: TRBJ2-4; d_call: TRBD1; clone_size: many; cdr3_aa: CASSQTGTVHQYF; cdr3_nt: TGTGCCAGCAGCCAAACCGGGACAGTCCATCAGTACTTC